The rows below give T cell receptor beta chains drawn from one sample of a study of T cell repertoires in cytomegalovirus infection. TCRdb called the reads again in MiXCR, with one record for every CDR3 protein. Among under 350,000 distinct CDR3 sequences, 8% to 10% were seen once, and the ten largest hold approximately 2.4%. Sequencing was done on a sample of PBMCs. The receptor set was obtained from a human donor in good health (CMV status not recorded). Some clones in this sample may be carry-over from other donors' samples. Each CDR3 is given without its conserved first and last residue. Fields, in order: CDR3 length, V gene, J gene, CDR3 protein.

cdr3_length: 15; v_call: TRBV7-2; j_call: TRBJ1-2; cdr3_aa: ASSGLNPSGATGGYT
cdr3_length: 13; v_call: TRBV28; j_call: TRBJ2-3; cdr3_aa: ASSFRGTPGGTQY
cdr3_length: 15; v_call: TRBV20-1; j_call: TRBJ2-1; cdr3_aa: SARGLVQDRGWGGQF
cdr3_length: 12; v_call: TRBV15; j_call: TRBJ2-6; cdr3_aa: ATIPGSGANVLT
cdr3_length: 13; v_call: TRBV20-1; j_call: TRBJ1-2; cdr3_aa: SGEDYTQGNGGYT
cdr3_length: 14; v_call: TRBV11-1; j_call: TRBJ2-2; cdr3_aa: ASSLRGYANTGELF
cdr3_length: 14; v_call: TRBV7-9; j_call: TRBJ2-2; cdr3_aa: ASSFGRDFHTGELF
cdr3_length: 15; v_call: TRBV11-3; j_call: TRBJ2-1; cdr3_aa: ASSSIFDRGRYNEQF
cdr3_length: 15; v_call: TRBV20-1; j_call: TRBJ2-3; cdr3_aa: SAGTSGGQLVTDTQY
cdr3_length: 11; v_call: TRBV9; j_call: TRBJ1-2; cdr3_aa: ASSVDPPGGYT
cdr3_length: 12; v_call: TRBV4-2; j_call: TRBJ1-5; cdr3_aa: ASSQERGRQPQH
cdr3_length: 11; v_call: TRBV5-4; j_call: TRBJ2-3; cdr3_aa: ASSQTPTDTQY
cdr3_length: 11; v_call: TRBV6-6; j_call: TRBJ2-2; cdr3_aa: ASSYSSYGELF
cdr3_length: 16; v_call: TRBV23-1; j_call: TRBJ2-2; cdr3_aa: ASSQSWDRGIRTGELF
cdr3_length: 14; v_call: TRBV4-1; j_call: TRBJ2-2; cdr3_aa: ASSQPETGRKRGAV
cdr3_length: 13; v_call: TRBV24-1; j_call: TRBJ2-1; cdr3_aa: ATSDPGQGANEQF
cdr3_length: 13; v_call: TRBV7-9; j_call: TRBJ1-1; cdr3_aa: ASSSFQGANTEAF
cdr3_length: 14; v_call: TRBV9; j_call: TRBJ2-5; cdr3_aa: ASSVEGTGFQETQY
cdr3_length: 15; v_call: TRBV9; j_call: TRBJ1-1; cdr3_aa: ASSEEYAPRGGTEAF
cdr3_length: 11; v_call: TRBV12-3/TRBV12-4; j_call: TRBJ2-2; cdr3_aa: ASSLDANGELF
cdr3_length: 13; v_call: TRBV28; j_call: TRBJ2-3; cdr3_aa: ASSGQGYGTDTQY
cdr3_length: 11; v_call: TRBV19; j_call: TRBJ1-2; cdr3_aa: ASSTDKLDGYT